The 9 T cell receptor beta chains below all came from one sample that was sequenced in a study of metastatic and nonmetastatic thyroid tumors. MiXCR was used by TCRdb to re-call the PCR reads. The sample yields approximately 50,000 clones, around 4% seen once. Before thyroid surgery, none of the patients had received any treatment. Sequencing was done on a sample of blood. The receptors come from a female donor with papillary thyroid cancer or a benign thyroid nodule (not recorded which). Some clones in this sample may be carry-over from other donors' samples.

In its sample, this clone was seen many times. The V and J genes are TRBV20-1 and TRBJ2-5, with 7 bases lining up with TRBD1. This CDR3 region has 13 residues. With V trimmed by 6 bases and J by 2 bases, 6 bases remained unmatched. Per germline, CDR1 DFQATT and CDR2 SNEGSKA (reference sequence). The CDR3 reads CSAPGQSQETQYF. CDR3 nucleotides: TGCAGTGCGCCGGGACAGTCGCAAGAGACCCAGTACTTC.

The chain employs TRBV10-3 and TRBJ1-5; no reliable D call. Germline assignment: CDR1 ENHRY and CDR2 SYGVKD. The CDR3 has 16 residues. The germline V and J ends were trimmed by 0 bases and 7 bases, with 16 bases remaining between them. The CDR3 spells CAISESNRCSGQPQHF. The CDR3 region has the DNA TGTGCCATCAGTGAGTCCAATAGGTGTTCGGGGCAGCCCCAGCATTTT.

This clone has at least ten counts. Other nucleotide sequences from this sample produce the same CDR3. The V call is TRBV18, the J call TRBJ2-1; possible D gene TRBD1, 6 bases. The V end was cut by 3 bases, the J end by 6 bases, with 9 bases between. The CDR3 covers 13 residues. Per germline, CDR1 KGHSH and CDR2 LQKENI. The CDR3 sequence is CASSPGQTNEQFF. CDR3 sequence (DNA): TGTGCCAGCTCACCCGGACAGACCAATGAGCAGTTCTTC.

V gene TRBV6-2 or TRBV6-3 combines with J gene TRBJ1-6; tentatively, D is TRBD1 (6 bases). Germline-derived CDR1 and CDR2 are MNHEY and SVGEGT. The CDR3 is 13 amino acids. Trimming pared 6 bases from V and 7 bases from J, leaving 10 bases between. CDR3 sequence reads: CASSSTGNSPLHF. As DNA, the CDR3 is TGTGCCAGCAGCTCCACAGGGAATTCACCCCTCCACTTT.

In regard to this clone: This CDR3 is also generated by other DNA sequences in the sample. The chain is built from TRBV20-1 and TRBJ1-5, with D possibly matching TRBD1 (6 bases). V lost 5 bases and J lost 10, with 21 bases in between. The CDR3 has 14 amino acids. Germline V CDR1 and CDR2: DFQATT, SNEGSKA (reference sequence). DNA for the CDR3: TGCAGTGCTGCAATGGGCAGGGGAAATCGTCCCCAGCATTTT. Protein sequence: CSAAMGRGNRPQHF.

This clone occurred many times. This rearrangement joins TRBV4-1 to TRBJ2-7; 7 positions match TRBD1. Looked up from germline, CDR1 is MGHRA and CDR2 is YSYEKL. Trimming removed 1 base from V and 4 bases from J; junction bases left unmatched: 1. The length of the CDR3 is 13 residues. The CDR3 loop reads CASSQVQGYEQYF. The CDR3, as DNA: TGCGCCAGCAGCCAAGTACAGGGGTACGAGCAGTACTTC.

The J gene is TRBJ1-3, the V gene TRBV6-1; D is unresolved. Between the trimmed V and J ends, which lost 7 bases and 4 bases, there was a span of 20 bases. The CDR3 consists of 16 residues. Germline V gives CDR1 MNHNS, CDR2 SASEGT. CDR3 nucleotides: TGTGCCAGCATACCCTCGTATTCAGTGGGGGGAAACACCATATATTTT. Its translation: CASIPSYSVGGNTIYF.

This clone showed up many times. The gene calls are TRBV6-1 and TRBJ2-1, with 9 bases matching TRBD2. CDR1 and CDR2 from the germline V gene are MNHNS and SASEGT. Trimming took 4 bases from V and 1 from J; bases not matched to a gene: 11. This CDR3 contains 18 residues. The chain's CDR3 is CASSGSGSILGSYNEQFF. For the CDR3, the DNA is TGTGCCAGCAGTGGTAGCGGGAGTATCTTAGGGTCCTACAATGAGCAGTTCTTC.

This clone has ten or more counts. The chain links TRBV10-3 to TRBJ2-3; 9 bases line up with TRBD2. Trimming at V came to 6 bases and at J to 5 bases, leaving 6 bases not matched to a gene. Germline loops: CDR1 ENHRY, CDR2 SYGVKD. The CDR3 sequence is 14 residues long. CDR3 loop: CAIRGLAHLDTQYF. The CDR3 DNA is TGTGCCATCAGAGGACTAGCGCACCTAGATACGCAGTATTTT.